This T cell receptor beta chain was captured in a study of T cell changes during pregnancy in multiple sclerosis. TCRdb keeps only in-frame clones here, not all; method: immunoSEQ multiplex PCR. The repertoire consists of about 20,000 clones, with approximately 91% occurring once and the leading ten covering about 20%. V lost 2 bases and J 0 bases, leaving 5 bases between the germline ends. The germline V gene encodes CDR1 MNHEY and CDR2 SVGAGI. The CDR3 covers 14 residues. This clone was seen a few times. Source: CD8+ T cells from peripheral blood mononuclear cells, taken after pregnancy. The gene calls are TRBV6-5 and TRBJ1-5; no definite D call. The sequence was collected from a female donor in good health, enrolled as a control in a pregnancy study. For the CDR3, the DNA is TGTGCCAGCAGTTACCTAAATAGCAATCAGCCCCAGCATTTT. Translation: CASSYLNSNQPQHF.